This T cell receptor beta chain was captured in a study of blood T cells in healthy people across ages. This CDR3 region has 15 residues. Each sample provided at least 5 micrograms of extracted total RNA. Remarks on this clonotype: A junction boundary mismatches the germline segment, possibly from a read error.

For the second PCR, which ran for about 7 to 11 cycles, a sample-barcoded 5' primer and a J-beta primer mix were used. TCRdb itself ran the 5' RACE reads through MiXCR, one entry per CDR3 protein. The table shows approximately 900,000 distinct CDR3 sequences, with 40% to 60% occurring only once. The source material was blood. The receptor was isolated from a man aged 30 to 39 in good health. The chain links TRBV12-3 or TRBV12-4 to TRBJ2-1; 7 positions match TRBD1. The CDR3 bases are TGTGCCAGTAGATCGACAGGGAGCTCCCACAATGAGCAGTTCTTC. Translated: CASRSTGSSHNEQFF.